The source of this TCR beta chain is a study of cytomegalovirus exposure and HLA in healthy donors. Study findings and constraints: As was reported, the classifier diagnosed cytomegalovirus status with high specificity and sensitivity. TCR clusters originating in the first cohort tended to co-occur in the 120 validation repertoires, according to a later analysis.

Data came from immunoSEQ multiplex PCR; TCRdb stores just in-frame clones and leaves some out. The sample contains over 150,000 clones, 86% of which appear only once. Remarks on this clone: Its antigen is as yet unknown.

The donors were members of the validation cohort comprising over a hundred subjects, separate from the roughly 700-subject first cohort. The V gene's germline CDR1 is SSHAT and CDR2 FNYEAQ (reference sequence). The CDR3 sequence is 13 residues long. V lost 4 bases and J lost 5, with 11 bases in between. The chain recombines TRBV7-7 with TRBJ2-5; D call uncertain. The TCR comes from a man between 18 and 35 years old in good health and CMV-seropositive. Sequencing was performed on PBMCs. CDR3 nucleotides: TGTGCCAGCAGCTCCACTGATATTGAGACCCAGTACTTC. Its protein product is CASSSTDIETQYF.